This T cell receptor (beta chain) came from a study of tissue T cells after allogeneic stem cell transplantation. Survey-depth TCRbeta CDR3 sequencing reported V/J genes and productive frequencies. Only in-frame clones appear in the TCRdb table, and some are missing; sequencing was by immunoSEQ multiplex PCR. The data hold over 45,000 clones, with 73% observed a single time. Whole-study results and caveats: Anatomically similar tissues had similar TCR repertoires within each patient.

A remark on this clone: The antigen remains undetermined. Mouse gene names and germline throughout. The read ends 1 residue shy of where the CDR3 ends; the end is completed using the germline J gene.

The germline V gene encodes CDR1 KGHPV and CDR2 FQNQEV (reference sequence). V shed 3 bases and J shed 0 bases, with 8 bases lying between them. The CDR3 runs 14 residues. The sample was sorted cells pooled from one or two spleens. The TCR sequence derives from a pool of C57BL/6 mice in good health. The V and J genes are TRBV26 and TRBJ1-1; D is uncertain. CDR3 sequence: CASSLTTANTEVFF. The part of the CDR3 DNA that was read is TGTGCCAGCAGTCTAACAACTGCAAACACAGAAGTCTTC.